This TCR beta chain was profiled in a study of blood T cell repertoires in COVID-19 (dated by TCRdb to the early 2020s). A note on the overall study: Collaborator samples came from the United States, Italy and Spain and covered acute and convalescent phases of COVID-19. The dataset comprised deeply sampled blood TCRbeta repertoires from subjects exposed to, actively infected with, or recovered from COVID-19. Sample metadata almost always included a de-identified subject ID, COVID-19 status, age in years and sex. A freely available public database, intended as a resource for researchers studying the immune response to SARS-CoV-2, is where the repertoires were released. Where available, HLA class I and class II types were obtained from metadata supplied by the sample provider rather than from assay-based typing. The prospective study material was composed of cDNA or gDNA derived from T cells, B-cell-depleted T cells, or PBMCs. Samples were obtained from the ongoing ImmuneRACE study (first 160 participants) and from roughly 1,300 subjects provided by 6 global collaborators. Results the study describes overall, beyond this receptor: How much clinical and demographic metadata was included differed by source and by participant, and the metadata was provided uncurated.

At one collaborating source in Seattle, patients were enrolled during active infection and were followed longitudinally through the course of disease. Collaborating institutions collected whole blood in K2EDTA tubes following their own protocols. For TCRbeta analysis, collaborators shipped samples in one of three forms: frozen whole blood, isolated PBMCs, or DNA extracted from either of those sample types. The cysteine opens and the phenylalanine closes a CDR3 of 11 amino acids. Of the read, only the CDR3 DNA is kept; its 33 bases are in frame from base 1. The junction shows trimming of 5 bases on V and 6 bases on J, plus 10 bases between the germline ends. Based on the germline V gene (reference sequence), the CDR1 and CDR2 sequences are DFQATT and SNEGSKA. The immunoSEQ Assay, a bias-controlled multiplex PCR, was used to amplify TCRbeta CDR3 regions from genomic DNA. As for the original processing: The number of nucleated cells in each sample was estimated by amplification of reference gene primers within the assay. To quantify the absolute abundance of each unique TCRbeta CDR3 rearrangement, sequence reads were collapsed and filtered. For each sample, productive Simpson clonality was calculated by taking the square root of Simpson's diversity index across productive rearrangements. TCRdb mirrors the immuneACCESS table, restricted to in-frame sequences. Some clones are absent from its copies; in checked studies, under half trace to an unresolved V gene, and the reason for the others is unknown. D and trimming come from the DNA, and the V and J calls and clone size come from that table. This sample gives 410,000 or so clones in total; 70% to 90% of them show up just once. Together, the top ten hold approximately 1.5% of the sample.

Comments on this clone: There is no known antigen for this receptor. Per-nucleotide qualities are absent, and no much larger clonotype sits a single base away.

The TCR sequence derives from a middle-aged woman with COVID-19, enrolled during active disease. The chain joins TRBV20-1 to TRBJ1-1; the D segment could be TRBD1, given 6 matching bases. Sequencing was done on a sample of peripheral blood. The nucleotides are TGCAGTGCTCCAGGGGTGGCTGAAGCTTTCTTT. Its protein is CSAPGVAEAFF.